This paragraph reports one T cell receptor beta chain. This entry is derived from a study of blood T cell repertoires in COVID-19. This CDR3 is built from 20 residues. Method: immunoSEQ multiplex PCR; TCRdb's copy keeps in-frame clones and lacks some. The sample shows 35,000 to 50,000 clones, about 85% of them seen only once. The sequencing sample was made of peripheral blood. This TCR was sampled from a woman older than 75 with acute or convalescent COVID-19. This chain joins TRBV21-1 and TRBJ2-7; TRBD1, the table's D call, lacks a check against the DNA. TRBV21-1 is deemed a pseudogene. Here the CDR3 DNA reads TGTGCCAGCAGCAAACTAAGGGGTGGGTGCGGAACCGTCAACTTCTACGAGCAGTACTTC. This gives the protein CASSKLRGGCGTVNFYEQYF.